This record concerns one T cell receptor (beta chain) sequence. The authors' processing: Estimates of nucleated cell counts were drawn from the amplification of reference gene primers. Generated by immunoSEQ multiplex PCR, the TCRdb table keeps only in-frame clones and is missing some. V and J calls plus clone size are reproduced from that table; the DNA served to infer D and trimming. Among 40,000 or so clones, approximately 88% were seen once, and the ten largest hold around 3.5%. The data are from a study of blood T cell repertoires in COVID-19. Study-wide background: Material from acute and convalescent COVID-19 was sourced from the United States, Italy and Spain.

Germline V gene lookup returns CDR1 SGDLS and CDR2 YYNGEE. This CDR3 region has 12 residues. V was pared by 0 bases and J by 5 bases, with 5 bases between. This TCR derives from a human donor in a cohort sampled during active COVID-19. Specimen: peripheral blood. The chain carries TRBV9 and TRBJ2-5; D unclear. CDR3 protein: CASSVGGETQYF. CDR3 coding DNA: TGTGCCAGCAGCGTAGGTGGCGAGACCCAGTACTTC.